This T cell receptor beta chain was observed in a study of blood T cell repertoires in COVID-19. Looking at the study overall: Samples representing acute and convalescent COVID-19 were sourced from the United States, Italy and Spain.

The table came from immunoSEQ multiplex PCR; TCRdb's copy has only in-frame clones and leaves some out. The sample records 120,000 or so clones, around three quarters being singletons. Looked up from germline, CDR1 is SGHDN and CDR2 is FVKESK. The ends lost 4 bases at V and 6 bases at J; junction bases unmatched: 5. CDR3 length: 14 residues. This clone was counted between two and nine times. The specimen sequenced was peripheral blood. This sequence was found in a man aged 55 to 70 with active or convalescent COVID-19. The chain employs TRBV14 and TRBJ2-3; 9 bases are shared with TRBD2. CDR3 region: CASSLVGTSDTQYF. In nucleotides, the CDR3 is TGTGCCAGCAGCCTCGTCGGGACTAGCGATACGCAGTATTTT. Drawing the rest from reference TRBV14 and TRBJ2-3, the complete variable domain is EAGVTQFPSHSVIEKGQTVTLRCDPISGHDNLYWYRRVMGKEIKFLLHFVKESKQDESGMPNNRFLAERTGGTYSTLKVQPAELEDSGVYFCASSLVGTSDTQYFGPGTRLTVL.